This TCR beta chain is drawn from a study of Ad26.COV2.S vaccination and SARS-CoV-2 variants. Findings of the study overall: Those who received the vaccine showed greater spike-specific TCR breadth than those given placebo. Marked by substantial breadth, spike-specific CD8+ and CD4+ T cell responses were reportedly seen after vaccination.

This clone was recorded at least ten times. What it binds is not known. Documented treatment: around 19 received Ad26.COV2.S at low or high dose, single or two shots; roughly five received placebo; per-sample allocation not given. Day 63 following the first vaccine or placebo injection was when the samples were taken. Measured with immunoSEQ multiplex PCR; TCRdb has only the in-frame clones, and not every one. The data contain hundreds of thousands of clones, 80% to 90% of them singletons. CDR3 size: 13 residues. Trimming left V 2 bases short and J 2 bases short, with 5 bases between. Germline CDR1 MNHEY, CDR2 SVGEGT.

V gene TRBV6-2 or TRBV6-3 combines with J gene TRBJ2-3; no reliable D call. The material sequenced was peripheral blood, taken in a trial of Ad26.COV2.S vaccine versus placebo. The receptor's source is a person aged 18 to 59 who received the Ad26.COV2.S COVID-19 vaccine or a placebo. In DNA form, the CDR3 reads TGTGCCAGCAGTTACCAAGTCACAGATACGCAGTATTTT. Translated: CASSYQVTDTQYF.